The 30 T cell receptor beta chains in this list originate from one sample, sequenced in a study of shared clonotypes between healthy human individuals (dated by TCRdb to 2019 to 2021). Libraries were made using the immunoSEQ multiplex PCR assay. Drawn from immuneACCESS, this table holds only the in-frame rearrangements with V and J called that TCRdb kept. Clones are partly lost; checked studies trace under half to an unresolved V gene and leave the rest unexplained. This sample comprises 1.5 million to 2.5 million clones, 85% to 95% of them detected only once. The ten biggest clones cover 1% to 1.5% of the sample. CD8 naive samples consisted of CD45RO-negative cells that were positively selected for CCR7, yielding a CD45RA+CCR7+ population without TemRA cells. The specimen sequenced was naive CD8+ T cells sorted from blood. The cell subset or site label, read with the paper, signifies: CD45RA+CCR7+. The origin of the receptors is a man aged 18 to 35 in good health.

The genes are TRBV28 and TRBJ1-3; D is undetermined. The ends were cut back, 3 bases at V and 0 bases at J, with 15 bases in the middle. CDR3 length: 17 amino acids. Per germline, CDR1 MDHEN and CDR2 SYDVKM. Here the CDR3 reads CASSFLSVVNSGNTIYF. DNA of the CDR3: TGTGCCAGCAGTTTTCTCTCGGTCGTAAACTCTGGAAACACCATATATTTT.

A single count supports this clone. This sequence joins TRBV7-8 and TRBJ2-5, with 9 bases aligning to TRBD2. The CDR3 has 17 amino acids. The V and J ends lost 0 bases and 5 bases, in that order; junction bases with no gene match: 10. Germline V gene sequence: CDR1 SGHVS, CDR2 FQNEAQ. The CDR3 DNA follows: TGTGCCAGCAGCTTAGCGAAGTCGGTAGCGGGGGCGGAGACCCAGTACTTC. As protein: CASSLAKSVAGAETQYF. The full variable domain, in which reference TRBV7-8 and TRBJ2-5 provide the parts outside the CDR3, is GAGVSQSPRYKVAKRGQDVALRCDPISGHVSLFWYQQALGQGPEFLTYFQNEAQLDKSGLPSDRFFAERPEGSVSTLKIQRTQQEDSAVYLCASSLAKSVAGAETQYFGPGTRLLVL.

This clone was detected only once. V and J are TRBV27 and TRBJ2-3; D might be TRBD1 or TRBD2, each matching 5 bases. The CDR3 consists of 17 residues. V lost 5 bases and J 13 bases, leaving 31 bases between the germline ends. In germline, CDR1 is MNHEY, CDR2 SMNVEV (reference sequence). CDR3 in DNA: TGTGCCAGCAGTCTCCCACAGTTCCGGGACGGACTGATCCCTAAGTATTTT. Protein: CASSLPQFRDGLIPKYF.

The rearrangement links TRBV5-6 to TRBJ2-1; 10 nucleotides match TRBD2. This CDR3 region has 16 residues. The germline V gene encodes CDR1 SGHDT and CDR2 YYEEEE. Losses at the gene ends were 4 bases for V and 8 bases for J; bases not matched to a gene: 12. The CDR3 sequence is CASSRSLAGVGHEQFF. CDR3 bases: TGTGCCAGCAGCAGGAGCCTAGCGGGAGTAGGGCATGAGCAGTTCTTC.

Details on this clone: This sample includes further DNA sequences coding for the same CDR3. The chain recombines TRBV5-6 with TRBJ1-1; D not certain. There are 13 residues in the CDR3. Germline V gene sequence: CDR1 SGHDT, CDR2 YYEEEE. The ends were cut back, 0 bases at V and 1 base at J, with 4 bases in the middle. As DNA, the CDR3 is TGTGCCAGCAGCTTGGTACGGAACACTGAAGCTTTCTTT. Translated, it gives CASSLVRNTEAFF.

This clone came up a few times. The gene calls are TRBV30 and TRBJ1-1; no reliable D call. Trimming removed 2 bases from V and 3 bases from J, with 10 bases in between. Germline CDR1 reads GTSNPN; CDR2 reads SVGIG (reference sequence). The CDR3 is 13 residues long. The DNA for the CDR3 is TGTGCCTGGAGTCCTCAAGAAGACACTGAAGCTTTCTTT. This sequence encodes CAWSPQEDTEAFF.

The V gene is TRBV9, the J gene TRBJ1-1; a possible D gene is TRBD1 (5 bases). The length of the CDR3 is 15 residues. The V end lost 0 bases, the J end lost 0 bases, and 9 bases lay between the germline ends. Germline V lookup: CDR1 SGDLS, CDR2 YYNGEE. The CDR3 bases are TGTGCCAGCAGCGTAGAGCCAGGGATGAACACTGAAGCTTTCTTT. Amino acids: CASSVEPGMNTEAFF.

The chain couples TRBV6-5 to TRBJ2-1, with 8 bases lining up with TRBD2. Germline V gene data show CDR1 as MNHEY and CDR2 as SVGAGI. This CDR3 is 16 amino acids long. V was clipped by 4 bases and J by 5 bases; unmatched bases: 10. In DNA form, the CDR3 reads TGTGCCAGCAGTTGGGGCGGCGGGAGGCTGGACAATGAGCAGTTCTTC. Amino acid sequence: CASSWGGGRLDNEQFF.

The chain combines TRBV9 with TRBJ1-6; D not resolved. V was cut by 4 bases and J by 5 bases, with 10 bases left in between. CDR1 is SGDLS, CDR2 YYNGEE, per germline. The CDR3 sequence is 14 residues long. The CDR3 sequence is CASSPPGDNSPLHF. The CDR3 nucleotides are TGTGCCAGCAGCCCACCAGGAGATAATTCACCCCTCCACTTT.

The rearrangement joins TRBV5-4 to TRBJ2-7; 7 bases map to TRBD1. J was trimmed by 5 bases and V by 3 bases; bases with no gene match: 11. The CDR3 extends over 15 amino acids. The V gene's germline CDR1 is SGHNT and CDR2 YYREEE (reference sequence). This CDR3 reads CASSWSGQTGDEQYF. CDR3 coding DNA: TGTGCCAGCAGCTGGTCGGGACAGACAGGAGACGAGCAGTACTTC.

Of note for this clone: The sample carries other DNA sequences with the same CDR3. This chain connects TRBV5-4 to TRBJ2-7; D gene unclear. V dropped 2 bases and J dropped 0 bases, with 6 bases sitting between them. In germline, CDR1 is SGHNT, CDR2 YYREEE (reference sequence). This CDR3 has 13 amino acids. The CDR3 sequence is CASSFLSSYEQYF. CDR3 in DNA: TGTGCCAGCAGCTTCCTAAGCTCCTACGAGCAGTACTTC. Looking up the rest from reference TRBV5-4 and TRBJ2-7 gives the full variable domain: ETGVTQSPTHLIKTRGQQVTLRCSSQSGHNTVSWYQQALGQGPQFIFQYYREEENGRGNFPPRFSGLQFPNYSSELNVNALELDDSALYLCASSFLSSYEQYFGPGTRLTVT.

The CDR3 DNA is TGTGCCTGGACCCCAGAACCTGCTAACCCAAGGGAGCAGTACTTC. Translation: CAWTPEPANPREQYF. This rearrangement joins TRBV30 to TRBJ2-7; D not resolved. V was cut by 4 bases and J by 7 bases, with 23 bases left in between. Germline CDR1 GTSNPN, CDR2 SVGIG (reference sequence). This CDR3 region has 15 residues.

As concerns this clone: Other DNA sequences from this sample encode an identical CDR3 as well. The chain is built from TRBV7-9 and TRBJ2-7; no definite D call. CDR1 is SEHNR and CDR2 is FQNEAQ in the germline V gene (reference sequence). This CDR3 is built from 13 residues. With 1 base removed from V and 2 bases from J, the gap between germline ends came to 6 bases. This CDR3 is CASSLESTYEQYF. The CDR3 DNA reads as TGTGCCAGCAGCTTAGAAAGTACCTACGAGCAGTACTTC.

DNA for the CDR3: TGTGCCAGCAGCTTGAGGTACCCGGATATGAACACTGAAGCTTTCTTT. Translation: CASSLRYPDMNTEAFF. The V call is TRBV5-6, the J call TRBJ1-1; D ambiguous. With 1 base removed from V and 0 bases from J, the gap between germline ends came to 13 bases. Looked up from germline, CDR1 is SGHDT and CDR2 is YYEEEE. The CDR3 extends over 16 amino acids. The full variable domain, rest sourced from reference TRBV5-6 and TRBJ1-1, is DAGVTQSPTHLIKTRGQQVTLRCSPKSGHDTVSWYQQALGQGPQFIFQYYEEEERQRGNFPDRFSGHQFPNYSSELNVNALLLGDSALYLCASSLRYPDMNTEAFFGQGTRLTVV.

This chain joins TRBV13 and TRBJ2-7; no clear D. The V end lost 10 bases, the J end lost 3 bases, and 10 bases lay between the germline ends. CDR3 size: 11 residues. Looked up from germline, CDR1 is PRHDT and CDR2 is FYEKMQ (reference sequence). CDR3 nucleotide sequence: TGTGCCACCAGACCCTACTACGAGCAGTACTTC. The encoded protein is CATRPYYEQYF. Filled out from reference TRBV13 and TRBJ2-7, the complete variable domain reads AAGVIQSPRHLIKEKRETATLKCYPIPRHDTVYWYQQGPGQDPQFLISFYEKMQSDKGSIPDRFSAQQFSDYHSELNMSSLELGDSALYFCATRPYYEQYFGPGTRLTVT.

V usage is TRBV4-3 and J usage is TRBJ2-1; TRBD2 is a possible D gene (7 bases). Per germline, CDR1 LGHNA and CDR2 YSLEER. The CDR3 is 15 residues long. V was trimmed by 0 bases and J by 13 bases, leaving 19 bases between them. The CDR3 DNA reads as TGCGCCAGCAGCCAAGATCGTAGGGGGGGCCAGGAACAGTTCTTC. Amino acid sequence: CASSQDRRGGQEQFF.

Of note for this clone: This sample also contains other DNA sequences that code for the same CDR3. The rearrangement joins TRBV27 to TRBJ2-7, with 11 bases identical to TRBD1. Per germline, CDR1 MNHEY and CDR2 SMNVEV (reference sequence). Germline trimming cut 5 bases from V and 5 bases from J; bases unmatched to any gene: 2. This CDR3 is built from 13 residues. Here the CDR3 DNA reads TGTGCCAGCAGTCTGGACAGGGGGCACGAGCAGTACTTC. The encoded protein is CASSLDRGHEQYF.

The chain has TRBV11-3 and TRBJ2-7; TRBD2 is a possible D gene (5 bases). CDR3 length: 13 residues. Trimming took 5 bases from V and 3 from J, leaving 11 bases between them. Germline V gene data show CDR1 as SGHNT and CDR2 as YENEEA. CDR3 residues: CASSLAFGYEQYF. The CDR3 DNA reads TGTGCCAGCAGCCTAGCTTTCGGCTACGAGCAGTACTTC. Looking up the rest from reference TRBV11-3 and TRBJ2-7 gives the full variable domain: EAGVVQSPRYKIIEKKQPVAFWCNPISGHNTLYWYLQNLGQGPELLIRYENEEAVDDSQLPKDRFSAERLKGVDSTLKIQPAELGDSAVYLCASSLAFGYEQYFGPGTRLTVT.

The chain employs TRBV4-1 and TRBJ2-5; 10 nucleotides agree with TRBD2. Germline values: CDR1 MGHRA, CDR2 YSYEKL. Trimming at V came to 0 bases and at J to 2 bases, leaving 9 bases not matched to a gene. CDR3 length equals 18 residues. CDR3 in amino acids: CASSQDTEDSGGQETQYF. The DNA of the CDR3 is TGCGCCAGCAGCCAAGATACCGAGGATAGCGGGGGGCAAGAGACCCAGTACTTC.

The chain carries TRBV9 and TRBJ2-1; 12 nucleotides match TRBD2. The junction had 4 bases not matched to a gene; V was cut back by 0 bases and J by 6 bases. Germline CDR1 and CDR2: SGDLS and YYNGEE. CDR3 length: 16 amino acids. The CDR3 nucleotides read TGTGCCAGCAGCGTAGTAGAACTAGCGGGAGGCAATGAGCAGTTCTTC. Its translation: CASSVVELAGGNEQFF.

The chain uses TRBV4-1 and TRBJ1-1; a weak D match, TRBD1 (5 bases). The CDR3 loop spans 14 amino acids. The germline V gene encodes CDR1 MGHRA and CDR2 YSYEKL. V was clipped by 1 base and J by 1 base, with 7 bases between them. CDR3 region: CASSQAGPNTEAFF. The CDR3 DNA reads as TGCGCCAGCAGCCAAGCGGGACCGAACACTGAAGCTTTCTTT.

This clone was recorded a few times. This rearrangement joins TRBV30 to TRBJ1-2; D is uncertain. Germline loops: CDR1 GTSNPN, CDR2 SVGIG (reference sequence). The CDR3 is 14 residues long. The ends were cut back, 0 bases at V and 4 bases at J, with 12 bases in the middle. This CDR3 reads CAWSVPGYGYGYTF. Here the CDR3 DNA reads TGTGCCTGGAGTGTACCGGGGTACGGCTATGGCTACACCTTC.

J is TRBJ1-6 and V is TRBV13; D remains unclear. With 5 bases removed from V and 3 bases from J, the gap between germline ends came to 14 bases. The CDR3 spans 16 residues. Germline V gene data show CDR1 as PRHDT and CDR2 as FYEKMQ (reference sequence). CDR3 DNA: TGTGCCAGCAGCCCGTGGACGGATCGCTATAATTCACCCCTCCACTTT. Amino acids: CASSPWTDRYNSPLHF.

The V call is TRBV15, the J call TRBJ2-5, with D uncertain. The germline CDR1 and CDR2 sequences are LNHNV and YYDKDF (reference sequence). Trimming shortened V by 5 bases and J by 1 base, and 26 bases separated the two germline ends. The CDR3 is made up of 19 amino acids. The CDR3 nucleotides are TGTGCCACCAGCGCGCGAGGTAGAAAGGCAACGCCAAGCCAAGAGACCCAGTACTTC. Amino acid sequence: CATSARGRKATPSQETQYF.

The chain recombines TRBV4-1 with TRBJ1-4; D unclear. CDR3 size: 14 residues. V lost 1 base, J lost 0 bases, and 3 bases lay in between. Germline V gene data show CDR1 as MGHRA and CDR2 as YSYEKL. CDR3 region: CASSQGATNEKLFF. CDR3 bases: TGCGCCAGCAGCCAAGGCGCAACTAATGAAAAACTGTTTTTT.

The J gene is TRBJ2-7, the V gene TRBV7-2; 9 positions match TRBD2. The ends lost 6 bases at V and 2 bases at J; junction bases unmatched: 5. Germline-derived CDR1 and CDR2 are SGHTA and FQGNSA. The CDR3 has 14 residues. The CDR3 sequence: CASSNSGSAYEQYF. The CDR3 DNA sequence: TGTGCCAGCAGTAATAGCGGGAGTGCCTACGAGCAGTACTTC.

The chain recombines TRBV5-1 with TRBJ1-2; tentative D call: TRBD1 (6 bases). CDR1 SGHRS and CDR2 YFSETQ come from the germline V gene. CDR3 length: 15 amino acids. V was trimmed by 0 bases and J by 0 bases, leaving 9 bases between them. The CDR3 DNA reads TGCGCCAGCAGCTTGGCTCGGGGGCCTAACTATGGCTACACCTTC. It encodes CASSLARGPNYGYTF.

The chain uses TRBV2 and TRBJ1-4; no firm D call. The CDR3 sequence is 14 residues long. Germline V gene sequence: CDR1 SNHLY, CDR2 FYNNEI. The V end lost 5 bases, the J end lost 8 bases, and 15 bases lay between the germline ends. The CDR3: CASSYAGPQEKLFF. As DNA, the CDR3 is TGTGCCAGCAGTTACGCCGGGCCACAGGAAAAACTGTTTTTT.

This clone was counted a single time. This chain joins TRBV19 and TRBJ2-2; weak D call: TRBD2 (5 bases). The CDR3 consists of 14 residues. Trimming left V 1 base short and J 6 bases short, with 9 bases between. The germline V gene encodes CDR1 LNHDA and CDR2 SQIVND (reference sequence). The CDR3 is CASSIAGSSGELFF. CDR3 bases: TGTGCCAGTAGTATAGCGGGATCTTCCGGGGAGCTGTTTTTT.

This clone occurred a few times. Different DNA sequences within this sample yield the same CDR3. The chain carries TRBV28 and TRBJ1-5, with D hard to call. This CDR3 has 12 amino acids. Trimming cost V 3 bases and J 4 bases, with 4 bases left between them. From germline, CDR1 is MDHEN and CDR2 SYDVKM. The CDR3 is CASSFFNQPQHF. The CDR3 DNA is TGTGCCAGCAGTTTCTTTAATCAGCCCCAGCATTTT.